The clone carrying this T cell receptor (beta chain) was seen many times. TCRdb fed the RACE reads into MiXCR, producing one record per CDR3 protein. Among over 30,000 distinct CDR3 sequences, 9% to 9.5% were seen once, and the ten largest hold approximately 24%. The data originate from a study of human T cells and chemical hapten exposure. Time point noted: patch test 3, about 24 weeks after DPC sensitization. Treatment: therapeutic diphenylcyclopropenone sensitization with weekly scalp DPC. Total RNA was extracted from unfractionated whole blood. The ends were cut back, 3 bases at V and 2 bases at J, with 7 bases in the middle. This CDR3 comprises 13 residues. Per the germline V gene, CDR1 is KGHSH and CDR2 is LQKENI.

This sample comprised whole blood, obtained in connection with sensitization to the hapten diphenylcyclopropenone (DPC). This chain links TRBV18 with TRBJ2-5; perhaps TRBD1 as D (6 bases). The receptor was isolated from a man in his forties or fifties with alopecia areata. Some clones in this sample may be carry-over from other donors' samples. Here the CDR3 DNA reads TGTGCCAGCTCACCCGGACAGCAAGAGACCCAGTACTTC. This gives the protein CASSPGQQETQYF.